This T cell receptor (beta chain) originates from a study of Graves' ophthalmopathy and Graves' hyperthyroidism. CDR1 is SGHRS and CDR2 is YFSETQ in the germline V gene. V lost 4 bases and J lost 5; bases outside the gene matches: 5. The CDR3 sequence is 14 residues long. Investigators amplified TCR beta CDR3 regions from RNA transcripts. RT-PCR was first run with HTBI primers, then multiplex PCR in a second round. MiXCR was run by TCRdb on the multiplex PCR reads, yielding one entry per CDR3 protein. Among under 250,000 distinct CDR3 sequences listed, about 32% were seen once. This clonotype showed up many times.

Sequenced input: peripheral blood. The genes are TRBV5-1 and TRBJ2-5; 10 bases are a match to TRBD2. This TCR came from a man aged 50-60 years with Graves' ophthalmopathy. Here the CDR3 DNA reads TGCGCCAGCAGCATAGGGACTAGCGTGGAGACCCAGTACTTC. Encoded protein: CASSIGTSVETQYF. Full variable domain (remainder filled in from reference TRBV5-1 and TRBJ2-5): KAGVTQTPRYLIKTRGQQVTLSCSPISGHRSVSWYQQTPGQGLQFLFEYFSETQRNKGNFPGRFSGRQFSNSRSEMNVSTLELGDSALYLCASSIGTSVETQYFGPGTRLLVL.